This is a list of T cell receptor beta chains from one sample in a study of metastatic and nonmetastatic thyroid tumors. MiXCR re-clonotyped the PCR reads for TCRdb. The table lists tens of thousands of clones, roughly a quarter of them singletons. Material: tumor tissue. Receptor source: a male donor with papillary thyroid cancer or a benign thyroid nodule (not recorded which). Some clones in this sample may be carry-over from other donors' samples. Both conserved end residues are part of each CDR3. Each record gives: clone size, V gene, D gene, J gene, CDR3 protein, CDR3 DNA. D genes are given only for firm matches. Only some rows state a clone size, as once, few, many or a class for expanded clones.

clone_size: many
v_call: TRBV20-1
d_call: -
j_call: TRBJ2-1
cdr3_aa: CSARDGQRDNEQFF
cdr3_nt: TGCAGTGCTAGAGATGGCCAGCGGGACAATGAGCAGTTCTTC

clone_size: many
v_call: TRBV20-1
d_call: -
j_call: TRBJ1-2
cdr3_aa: CSATPGGRGYTF
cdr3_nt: TGCAGTGCTACGCCGGGGGGTCGCGGCTACACCTTC

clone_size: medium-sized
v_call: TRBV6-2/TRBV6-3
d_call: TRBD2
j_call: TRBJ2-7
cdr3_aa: CASSLGLALEQYF
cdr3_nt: TGTGCCAGCAGTTTGGGACTAGCCCTCGAGCAGTACTTC

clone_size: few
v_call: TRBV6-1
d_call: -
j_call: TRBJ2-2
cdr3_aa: CASRAYTGELFF
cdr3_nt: TGTGCCAGCCGGGCGTACACCGGGGAGCTGTTTTTT

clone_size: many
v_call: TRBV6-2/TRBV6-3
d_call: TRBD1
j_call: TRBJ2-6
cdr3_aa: CASSLDRTSGANVLTF
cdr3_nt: TGTGCCAGCAGCTTGGACAGGACCTCTGGGGCCAACGTCCTGACTTTC

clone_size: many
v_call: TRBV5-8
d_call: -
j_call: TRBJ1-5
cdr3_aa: CASSDPDDQPQHF
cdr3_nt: TGTGCCAGCAGCGACCCGGATGATCAGCCCCAGCATTTT

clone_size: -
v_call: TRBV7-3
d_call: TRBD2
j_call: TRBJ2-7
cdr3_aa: CASSPISPTSSPTYEQYF
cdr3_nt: TGTGCCAGCAGCCCCATTTCACCGACTAGCAGTCCCACCTACGAGCAGTACTTC

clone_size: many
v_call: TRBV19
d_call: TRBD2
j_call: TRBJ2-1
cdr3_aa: CASSTELAGGRISSYNEQFF
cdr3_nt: TGTGCCAGTAGTACCGAACTAGCGGGGGGGAGGATTAGCTCCTACAATGAGCAGTTCTTC

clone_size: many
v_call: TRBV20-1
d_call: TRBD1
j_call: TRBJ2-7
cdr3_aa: CSANRDRDFYEQYF
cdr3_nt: TGCAGTGCCAACCGGGACAGGGATTTCTACGAGCAGTACTTC

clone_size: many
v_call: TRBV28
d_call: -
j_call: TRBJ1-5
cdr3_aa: CASSLRGGSLLGNQPQHF
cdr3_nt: TGTGCCAGCAGTCTCCGAGGGGGATCTTTACTAGGCAATCAGCCCCAGCATTTT

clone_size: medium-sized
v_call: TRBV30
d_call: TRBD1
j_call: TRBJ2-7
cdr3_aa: CACQHRGYEQYF
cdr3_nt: TGTGCCTGCCAACACAGGGGCTACGAGCAGTACTTC

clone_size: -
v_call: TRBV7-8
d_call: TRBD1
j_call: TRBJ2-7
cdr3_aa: CASSSEGQGGSEQYF
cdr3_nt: TGTGCCAGCAGCTCGGAGGGACAGGGTGGCTCCGAGCAGTACTTC

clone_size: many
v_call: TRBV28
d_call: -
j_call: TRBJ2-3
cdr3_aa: CASSFVERADTQYF
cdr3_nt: TGTGCCAGCAGTTTCGTGGAAAGGGCAGATACGCAGTATTTT

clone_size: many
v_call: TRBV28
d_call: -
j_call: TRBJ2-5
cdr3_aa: CASSLQSAGQETQYF
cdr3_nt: TGTGCCAGCAGTTTACAGTCCGCAGGACAAGAGACCCAGTACTTC

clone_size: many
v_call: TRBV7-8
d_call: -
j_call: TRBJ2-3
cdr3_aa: CASSSFGRGGRDTQYF
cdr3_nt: TGTGCCAGCAGCTCATTCGGACGGGGTGGCAGGGATACGCAGTATTTT

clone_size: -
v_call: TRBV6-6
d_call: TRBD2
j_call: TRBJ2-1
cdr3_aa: CASSLRGYSGGAGEQFF
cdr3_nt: TGTGCCAGCAGTTTAAGAGGTTATAGCGGGGGGGCAGGCGAGCAGTTCTTC

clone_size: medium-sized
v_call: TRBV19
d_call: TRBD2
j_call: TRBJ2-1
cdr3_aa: CASSKGLAGENEQFF
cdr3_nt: TGTGCCAGTAGCAAGGGACTAGCGGGAGAGAATGAGCAGTTCTTC

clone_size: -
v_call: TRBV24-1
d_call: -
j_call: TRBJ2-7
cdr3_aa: CATSDLLQGRCEQYF
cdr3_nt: TGTGCAACCAGTGATTTGCTACAGGGGAGGTGCGAGCAGTACTTC

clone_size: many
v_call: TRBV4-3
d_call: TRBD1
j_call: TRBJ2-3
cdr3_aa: CASSQGKTGRTDTQYF
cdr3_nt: TGCGCCAGCAGCCAGGGTAAGACAGGGCGCACAGATACGCAGTATTTT

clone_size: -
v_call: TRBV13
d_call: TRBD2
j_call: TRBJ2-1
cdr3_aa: CASNSAPGLAVRSYNEQFF
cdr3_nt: TGTGCCAGCAACTCAGCCCCGGGACTAGCGGTTAGATCCTACAATGAGCAGTTCTTC

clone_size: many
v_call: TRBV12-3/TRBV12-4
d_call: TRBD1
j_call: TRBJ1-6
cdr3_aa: CASSTDRVLSPLHF
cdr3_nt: TGTGCCAGCAGTACCGACAGGGTTCTTTCACCCCTCCACTTT

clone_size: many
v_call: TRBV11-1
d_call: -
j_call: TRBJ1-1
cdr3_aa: CASTTDPSRGSQEAFF
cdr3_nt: TGTGCCAGCACCACTGACCCCTCTAGAGGGAGCCAGGAGGCTTTCTTT

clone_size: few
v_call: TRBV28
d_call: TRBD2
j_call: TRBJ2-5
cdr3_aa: CARESGVQEAQYF
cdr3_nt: TGTGCCAGAGAGAGCGGGGTCCAAGAGGCCCAGTACTTC

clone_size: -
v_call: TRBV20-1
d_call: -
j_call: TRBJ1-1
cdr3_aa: CSAKGGYTEAFF
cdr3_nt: TGCAGTGCAAAGGGGGGGTACACTGAAGCTTTCTTT

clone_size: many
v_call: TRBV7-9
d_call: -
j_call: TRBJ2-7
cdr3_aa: CASRSSWGEAPYEQYF
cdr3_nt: TGTGCCAGCAGATCCAGTTGGGGGGAGGCTCCCTACGAGCAGTACTTC

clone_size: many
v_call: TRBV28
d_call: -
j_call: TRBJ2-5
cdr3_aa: CASSSHRVQPRETQYF
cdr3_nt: TGTGCCAGCAGCTCCCACCGGGTTCAACCTCGGGAGACCCAGTACTTC

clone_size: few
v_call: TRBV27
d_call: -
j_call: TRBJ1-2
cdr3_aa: CASSPIVASCYTF
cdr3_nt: TGTGCCAGCAGCCCGATCGTGGCGTCGTGCTACACCTTC

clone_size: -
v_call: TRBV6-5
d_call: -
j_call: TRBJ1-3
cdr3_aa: CASSLSLSSGNTIYF
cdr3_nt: TGTGCCAGCAGTTTATCGCTGAGCTCTGGAAACACCATATATTTT

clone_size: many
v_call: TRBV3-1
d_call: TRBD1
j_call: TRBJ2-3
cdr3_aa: CASSQKPGQGQDTQYF
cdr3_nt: TGTGCCAGCAGCCAAAAACCGGGACAGGGGCAAGATACGCAGTATTTT

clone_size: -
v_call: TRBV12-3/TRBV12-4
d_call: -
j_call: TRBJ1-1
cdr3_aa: CASSFVSWPNEAFF
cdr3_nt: TGTGCCAGCAGTTTTGTGAGTTGGCCCAATGAAGCTTTCTTT

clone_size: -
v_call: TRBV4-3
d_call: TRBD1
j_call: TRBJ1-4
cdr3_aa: CASSQDLGQGGEKLFF
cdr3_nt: TGCGCCAGCAGCCAAGATCTGGGACAGGGAGGTGAAAAACTGTTTTTT

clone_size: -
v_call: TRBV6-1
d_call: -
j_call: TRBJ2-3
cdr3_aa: CASSASGLTDTQFF
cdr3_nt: TGTGCCAGCAGTGCTTCGGGTCTCACAGATACGCAGTTTTTT

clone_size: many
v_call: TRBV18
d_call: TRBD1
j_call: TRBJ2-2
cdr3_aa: CASSPTGGANTGELFF
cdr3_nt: TGTGCCAGCTCACCCACAGGGGGCGCGAACACCGGGGAGCTGTTTTTT

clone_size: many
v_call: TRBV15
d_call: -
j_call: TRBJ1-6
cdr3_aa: CATSRDLLQGSSYNSPLHF
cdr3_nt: TGTGCCACCAGCAGAGATCTTCTTCAGGGGAGCTCCTATAATTCACCCCTCCACTTT

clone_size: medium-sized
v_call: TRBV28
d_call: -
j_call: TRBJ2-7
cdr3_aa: CASSQIAVSPYEQYF
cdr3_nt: TGTGCCAGCAGCCAAATAGCGGTTTCACCCTACGAGCAGTACTTC

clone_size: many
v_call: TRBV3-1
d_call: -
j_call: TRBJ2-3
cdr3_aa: CASSQEWLVGTTDTQYF
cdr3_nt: TGTGCCAGCAGCCAAGAGTGGTTGGTCGGAACCACAGATACGCAGTATTTT

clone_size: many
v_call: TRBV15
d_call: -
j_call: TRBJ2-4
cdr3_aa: CATSTQHKNIQYF
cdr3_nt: TGTGCCACCAGCACACAACACAAAAACATTCAGTACTTC

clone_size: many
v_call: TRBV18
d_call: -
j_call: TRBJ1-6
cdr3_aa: CASSPDSYNSPLHF
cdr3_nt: TGTGCCAGCTCACCCGACAGTTATAATTCACCCCTCCACTTT

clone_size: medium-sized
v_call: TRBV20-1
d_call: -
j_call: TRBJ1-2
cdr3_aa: CSARVSAGAGYTF
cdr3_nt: TGCAGTGCTAGAGTTAGCGCGGGGGCTGGCTACACCTTC

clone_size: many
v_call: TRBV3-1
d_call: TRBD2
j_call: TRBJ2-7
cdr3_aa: CASSPREGYEQYF
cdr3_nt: TGTGCCAGCAGCCCTCGGGAGGGCTACGAGCAGTACTTC

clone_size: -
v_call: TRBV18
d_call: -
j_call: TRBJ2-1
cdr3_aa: CASCAVQGVYEQFF
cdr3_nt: TGTGCCAGCTGCGCAGTGCAGGGAGTGTATGAGCAGTTCTTC

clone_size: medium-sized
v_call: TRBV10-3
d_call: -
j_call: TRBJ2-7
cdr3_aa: CAISLGGGDEQYF
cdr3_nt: TGTGCCATCAGTCTTGGTGGGGGCGACGAGCAGTACTTC

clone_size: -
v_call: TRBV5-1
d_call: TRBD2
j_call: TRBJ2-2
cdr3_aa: CASSFAGLAGVGELFF
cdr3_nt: TGCGCCAGCAGCTTTGCTGGACTAGCGGGAGTCGGGGAGCTGTTTTTT

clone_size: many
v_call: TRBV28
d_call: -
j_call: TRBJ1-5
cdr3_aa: CASRNFNRYQPQHF
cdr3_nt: TGTGCCAGCAGGAACTTTAACAGATATCAGCCCCAGCATTTT

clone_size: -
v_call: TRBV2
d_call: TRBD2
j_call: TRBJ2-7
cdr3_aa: CASSGWTSGYEQYF
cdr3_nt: TGTGCCAGCAGTGGATGGACTAGCGGCTACGAGCAGTACTTC

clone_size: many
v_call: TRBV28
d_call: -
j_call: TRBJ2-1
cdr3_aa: CASSLSHEQFF
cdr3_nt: TGTGCCAGCAGCCTTAGTCATGAGCAGTTCTTC

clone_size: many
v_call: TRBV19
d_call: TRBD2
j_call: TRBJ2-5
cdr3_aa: CASSIGTSGRETQYF
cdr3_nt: TGTGCCAGTAGTATTGGGACTAGCGGGAGAGAGACCCAGTACTTC

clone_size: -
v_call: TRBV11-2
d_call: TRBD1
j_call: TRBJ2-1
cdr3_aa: CASTINRDRVDEQFF
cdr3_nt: TGTGCCAGCACCATAAACCGGGACAGGGTGGATGAGCAGTTCTTC

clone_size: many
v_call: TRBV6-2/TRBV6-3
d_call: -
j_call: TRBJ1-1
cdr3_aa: CASSSLGGYHTEAFF
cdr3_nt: TGTGCCAGCAGTTCCCTCGGAGGGTACCACACTGAAGCTTTCTTT

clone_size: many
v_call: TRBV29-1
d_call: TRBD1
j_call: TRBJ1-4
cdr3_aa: CSARTGLDEKLFF
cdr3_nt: TGCAGCGCCCGGACAGGGTTGGATGAAAAACTGTTTTTT

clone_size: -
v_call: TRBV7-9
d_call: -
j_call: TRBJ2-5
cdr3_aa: CASSLDGNRGWTQYF
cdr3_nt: TGTGCCAGCAGCTTGGACGGTAATCGGGGGTGGACCCAGTACTTC

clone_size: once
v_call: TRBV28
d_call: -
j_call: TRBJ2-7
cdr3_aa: CASILWPTRYEQYF
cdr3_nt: TGTGCCAGCATTTTATGGCCTACGCGTTACGAGCAGTACTTC

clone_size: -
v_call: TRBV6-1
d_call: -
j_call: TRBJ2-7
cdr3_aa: CASRGTGSYEQYF
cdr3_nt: TGTGCCAGCAGAGGGACGGGCTCCTACGAGCAGTACTTC

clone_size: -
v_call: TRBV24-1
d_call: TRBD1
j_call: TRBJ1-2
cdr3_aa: CATRSAGGYGFTF
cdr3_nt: TGTGCAACCAGATCGGCAGGGGGCTATGGCTTCACCTTC